This T cell receptor (beta chain) was recorded in a study of regulatory T cells in long-lasting Graves disease. This clonotype was detected many times. Construction of the TCR beta libraries employed iRepertoire HTBI primers in conjunction with Arm-PCR of CDR3 regions. TCRdb redid the calling of the multiplex PCR reads with MiXCR, one entry per CDR3 protein. This table has about 500,000 distinct CDR3 sequences, around 15% appearing once. Regarding time point: newly diagnosed GD, antithyroid drugs for less than 3 months. Preparation of the TCR library used RNA extracted from PBMCs. V lost 2 bases and J lost 10, with 24 bases in between. The germline CDR1 and CDR2 sequences are DFQATT and SNEGSKA (reference sequence). The CDR3 is made up of 17 amino acids. This same sample was also taken into another study, of T cells in Graves' hyperthyroidism and ophthalmopathy.

The TCR was taken from a man between 40 and 49 years old with Graves disease. Sequencing was performed on peripheral blood mononuclear cells (PBMCs), taken at new diagnosis, from a patient treated with antithyroid drugs. The chain combines TRBV20-1 with TRBJ1-6, with D maybe TRBD1 (5 bases). CDR3 sequence: CSARTGLDSSLGSPLHF. The CDR3 DNA reads as TGCAGTGCTAGAACCGGATTAGACAGCTCGCTAGGCTCACCCCTCCACTTT.